A single sample gave rise to the 13 T cell receptor beta chains below, sequenced in a study of T cell repertoires in cytomegalovirus infection. One entry per CDR3 protein results from TCRdb running MiXCR on the reads. The table records around 570,000 distinct CDR3 sequences, roughly 43% of them present only once. Their antigens are not known. The sequencing here drew on cultured PBMCs, taken from culture after CMV antigen stimulation. These receptor sequences come from a human donor in good health (CMV status not recorded). Some clones in this sample may be carry-over from other donors' samples.

This clonotype was seen more than once but under ten times. The rearrangement joins TRBV7-2 to TRBJ2-5; possibly TRBD2 for D (6 bases). Germline lookup yields CDR1 SGHTA and CDR2 FQGNSA. The CDR3 has 12 residues. Trimming shortened V by 5 bases and J by 10 bases, and 14 bases separated the two germline ends. For the CDR3, the DNA is TGTGCCAGCAGCCCCGGGGGAGCGAGCCAGTACTTC. Amino acid sequence: CASSPGGASQYF.

This clonotype was detected a few times. CDR3 nucleotides: TGTGCTAGTGGTTCACAAGCGGGGGGGGAGCAGTTCTTC. It translates to CASGSQAGGEQFF. The V and J genes are TRBV12-5 and TRBJ2-1, with TRBD2 matching 10 bases. The germline gives CDR1 LGHNT, CDR2 FRNRAP. This CDR3 comprises 13 residues. J was trimmed by 10 bases and V by 4 bases; bases with no gene match: 4.

This clonotype has more than one count but fewer than ten. CDR3 sequence (DNA): TGTGCCAGCAGAATCAATGCGGGACAGGTAGCTAACTATGGCTACACCTTC. Translating it yields CASRINAGQVANYGYTF. This sequence joins TRBV28 and TRBJ1-2; 8 nucleotides match TRBD1. The V and J ends lost 6 bases and 0 bases, in that order; junction bases with no gene match: 12. Per germline, CDR1 MDHEN and CDR2 SYDVKM. CDR3 length: 17 residues.

Many counts were recorded for this clonotype. The chain employs TRBV7-2 and TRBJ2-1; no reliable D call. The CDR3 runs to 12 residues. Germline V gives CDR1 SGHTA, CDR2 FQGNSA. V was pared by 7 bases and J by 9 bases, with 13 bases between. The CDR3 DNA reads TGTGCCAGCACCCTTGGAGTGGGTGAGCAGTTCTTC. Translation gives CASTLGVGEQFF.

The CDR3 nucleotides are TGCAGTGCTAGAGATGTCGGGACAGATACGCAGTATTTT. Its translation: CSARDVGTDTQYF. The gene calls are TRBV20-1 and TRBJ2-3; D unclear. This CDR3 region has 13 residues. V was shortened by 0 bases and J by 3 bases, with 7 bases between the two germline ends. CDR1 DFQATT and CDR2 SNEGSKA come from the germline V gene (reference sequence).

This clonotype was counted only a few times. The chain joins TRBV7-8 to TRBJ1-1; no clear D. This CDR3 has 13 residues. CDR1 is SGHVS and CDR2 is FQNEAQ in the germline V gene. V was pared by 3 bases and J by 4 bases, with 9 bases between. The CDR3 region is CASSFSLGTEAFF. CDR3 nucleotide sequence: TGTGCCAGCAGCTTCTCCTTAGGCACTGAAGCTTTCTTT.

This clonotype was picked up a small number of times. CDR3 amino acids: CASSEPSGHTSYEQYF. In nucleotides, the CDR3 is TGTGCCAGCAGTGAACCTAGCGGGCATACCTCCTACGAGCAGTACTTC. The chain employs TRBV25-1 and TRBJ2-7; the match to TRBD2 covers 8 bases. Germline V CDR1 and CDR2: MGHDK, SYGVNS. With V trimmed by 2 bases and J by 0 bases, 6 bases remained unmatched. There are 16 residues in the CDR3.

This clonotype was recorded a few times. The chain uses TRBV11-3 and TRBJ2-1; D is perhaps TRBD2 (5 bases). CDR1 and CDR2 (germline): SGHNT, YENEEA. The CDR3 is made up of 13 amino acids. Trimming removed 1 base from V and 8 bases from J, with 9 bases in between. CDR3 protein: CASSLVMEDEQFF. CDR3 nucleotide sequence: TGTGCCAGCAGCTTAGTTATGGAGGATGAGCAGTTCTTC.

The genes are TRBV23-1 and TRBJ1-5; unclear D gene. TRBV23-1 is recorded as an ORF, its role being uncertain. The CDR3 covers 15 residues. The V end was cut by 0 bases, the J end by 0 bases, with 6 bases between. CDR3 DNA sequence: TGCGCCAGCAGTCAATCGACGAATAGCAATCAGCCCCAGCATTTT. Protein product: CASSQSTNSNQPQHF.

This chain links TRBV3-1 with TRBJ1-2; 10 positions match TRBD1. The germline CDR1 and CDR2 sequences are LGHDT and YNNKEL (reference sequence). This CDR3 is built from 14 residues. J lost 8 bases, V lost 4 bases, and 7 bases had no gene match. The CDR3 sequence: CASSRPGTGEGYTF. As DNA, the CDR3 is TGTGCCAGCAGCCGACCCGGGACAGGGGAAGGCTACACCTTC.

The J gene is TRBJ1-2, the V gene TRBV7-9; D ambiguous. V was shortened by 1 base and J by 2 bases, with 8 bases between the two germline ends. Germline CDR1 SEHNR, CDR2 FQNEAQ (reference sequence). CDR3 size: 14 residues. The CDR3 loop is CASSLEPLNYGYTF. CDR3 in DNA: TGTGCCAGCAGCTTAGAACCCCTGAACTATGGCTACACCTTC.

V usage is TRBV4-3 and J usage is TRBJ1-4; D remains ambiguous. Germline V CDR1 and CDR2: LGHNA, YSLEER. V gave up 2 bases and J gave up 3 bases, with 16 bases separating them. This CDR3 region has 17 residues. The CDR3 nucleotides are TGCGCCAGCAGCCAAAGTTACCCACTTGAGGCTAATGAAAAACTGTTTTTT. Encoded protein: CASSQSYPLEANEKLFF.

This clonotype was seen once. The V and J genes are TRBV19 and TRBJ2-1; D is unresolved. This CDR3 is 15 amino acids long. Germline V gene lookup returns CDR1 LNHDA and CDR2 SQIVND (reference sequence). The V and J ends lost 4 bases and 4 bases respectively, with 14 bases between them. This chain's CDR3 is CASSTPRVGYNEQFF. Here the CDR3 DNA reads TGTGCCAGTAGTACTCCCCGGGTGGGGTACAATGAGCAGTTCTTC.